This T cell receptor beta chain was identified during a study of Graves' ophthalmopathy and Graves' hyperthyroidism. Across the study: No treatment had been given when peripheral blood was collected at initial diagnosis. General study points: Clonotypes were expanded in thyroid at above 0.001 frequency, and most also appeared in blood.

The CDR3 loop spans 14 amino acids. The germline V gene encodes CDR1 SSHAT and CDR2 FNYEAQ (reference sequence). Disease in donors with ophthalmopathy had moderate-to-severe activity, CAS ≥3, NOSPECS ≥4 and under 3 months' duration. PBMCs were isolated from an approximately 10 ml sample of fresh peripheral blood. RNA transcripts were the source from which TCR beta CDR3 regions were amplified. The authors performed first-round RT-PCR with HTBI primers and then a second-round multiplex PCR. TCRdb processed the multiplex PCR reads anew with MiXCR; each CDR3 protein has one entry. This repertoire shows around 600,000 distinct CDR3 sequences, about 38% found once; its top ten account for more than 2.5%. This clonotype was seen only once. What it binds is not known. One junction end does not reproduce the germline sequence, and a read error may be involved.

V and J are TRBV7-7 and TRBJ2-5, with 9 bases matching TRBD2. This TCR derives from an adult man with Graves' ophthalmopathy. The sequenced sample consisted of peripheral blood. The CDR3 loop reads CASSVAGALETQYF. The CDR3 nucleotides are TGTGCTAGCAGCGTAGCGGGGGCCTTGGAGACCCAGTACTTC.